A single sample is the source of the 7 T cell receptor beta chains below, sequenced in a study of T-cell memory formation after mild COVID-19. MiXCR, run by TCRdb on the 5' RACE reads, gives a single entry per CDR3 protein. This table has 50,000 to 75,000 distinct CDR3 sequences, about 10% appearing once. Input material: PBMCs or a T cell subset sorted from them (not recorded which). These receptors were collected from a man aged 18-30 years who had mild COVID-19 (a few samples of this study predate the infection). Cell type and time point are not known.

This clonotype has more than one count but fewer than ten. This chain connects TRBV20-1 to TRBJ2-5, with 14 bases identical to TRBD2. Germline loops: CDR1 DFQATT, CDR2 SNEGSKA (reference sequence). The ends lost 6 bases at V and 2 bases at J; junction bases unmatched: 11. The CDR3 is 17 residues long. CDR3 sequence reads: CSATGTSGGGGQETQYF. In nucleotides, the CDR3 is TGCAGTGCAACCGGGACTAGCGGGGGCGGCGGGCAAGAGACCCAGTACTTC.

This clonotype was detected ten times or more. The chain recombines TRBV7-9 with TRBJ1-1; D gene ambiguous. The V end was cut by 6 bases, the J end by 9 bases, with 14 bases between. This CDR3 has 12 amino acids. The germline gives CDR1 SEHNR, CDR2 FQNEAQ (reference sequence). Here the CDR3 reads CASSPADRQAFF. CDR3 in DNA: TGTGCCAGCAGTCCAGCAGACCGCCAAGCTTTCTTT.

The chain employs TRBV4-3 and TRBJ1-1; D perhaps matches TRBD1 (5 bases). The germline CDR1 and CDR2 sequences are LGHNA and YSLEER. This CDR3 comprises 19 residues. Trimming took off 0 bases at V and 0 bases at J, with 20 bases between the two ends. The CDR3 region has the DNA TGCGCCAGCAGCCAAGATATATTAGGGTCCGACAGCTTGAACACTGAAGCTTTCTTT. This encodes CASSQDILGSDSLNTEAFF.

V usage is TRBV23-1 and J usage is TRBJ2-7, with D possibly TRBD2 on 6 matching bases. TRBV23-1 is classed as an ORF, of uncertain function. CDR3 length equals 14 residues. The V end lost 2 bases, the J end lost 2 bases, and 10 bases lay between the germline ends. CDR3 DNA: TGCGCCAGCAGTCAACGGGGGTGGGCCTACGAGCAGTACGTC. Translation gives CASSQRGWAYEQYV.

This clonotype was detected only a few times. The rearrangement joins TRBV18 to TRBJ1-2; D is ambiguous. The V and J ends lost 2 bases and 3 bases respectively, with 10 bases between them. This CDR3 has 14 residues. Germline V gives CDR1 KGHSH, CDR2 LQKENI. The CDR3 loop is CASSPARADYGYTF. The DNA for the CDR3 is TGTGCCAGCTCACCAGCCCGGGCGGACTATGGCTACACCTTC.

This rearrangement joins TRBV7-2 to TRBJ2-2; 7 bases are a match to TRBD1. The CDR3 covers 15 residues. Trimming removed 3 bases from V and 5 bases from J; junction bases left unmatched: 6. Looked up from germline, CDR1 is SGHTA and CDR2 is FQGNSA. CDR3 DNA: TGTGCCAGCAGCTTTACAGGGGCGAGGACCGGGGAGCTGTTTTTT. Translating gives CASSFTGARTGELFF. Complete variable domain (other parts from reference TRBV7-2 and TRBJ2-2): GAGVSQSPSNKVTEKGKDVELRCDPISGHTALYWYRQSLGQGLEFLIYFQGNSAPDKSGLPSDRFSAERTGGSVSTLTIQRTQQEDSAVYLCASSFTGARTGELFFGEGSRLTVL.

This chain connects TRBV4-3 to TRBJ2-7; D possibly corresponds to TRBD1 (6 bases). Looked up from germline, CDR1 is LGHNA and CDR2 is YSLEER. The ends were cut back, 0 bases at V and 2 bases at J, with 11 bases in the middle. This CDR3 is built from 15 residues. CDR3 sequence: CASSQDLRTAYEQYV. Written as DNA, the CDR3 is TGCGCCAGCAGCCAAGATCTCAGGACAGCCTACGAGCAGTACGTC.